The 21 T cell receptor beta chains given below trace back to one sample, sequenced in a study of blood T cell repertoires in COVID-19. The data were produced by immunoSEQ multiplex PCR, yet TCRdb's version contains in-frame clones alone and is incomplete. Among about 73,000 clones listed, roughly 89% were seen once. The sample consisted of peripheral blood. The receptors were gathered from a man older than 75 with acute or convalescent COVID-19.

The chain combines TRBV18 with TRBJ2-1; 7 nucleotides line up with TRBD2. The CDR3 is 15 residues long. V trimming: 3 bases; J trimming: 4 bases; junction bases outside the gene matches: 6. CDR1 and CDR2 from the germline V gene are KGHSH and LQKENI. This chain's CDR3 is CASSPSSGAYNEQFF. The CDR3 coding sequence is TGTGCCAGCTCACCGTCCAGCGGGGCTTACAATGAGCAGTTCTTC.

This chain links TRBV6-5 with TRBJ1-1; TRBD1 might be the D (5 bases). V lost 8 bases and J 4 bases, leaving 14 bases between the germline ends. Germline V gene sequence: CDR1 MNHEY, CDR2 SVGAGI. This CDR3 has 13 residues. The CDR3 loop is CASRALGGTEAFF. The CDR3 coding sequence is TGTGCCAGCCGGGCTCTGGGGGGCACTGAAGCTTTCTTT.

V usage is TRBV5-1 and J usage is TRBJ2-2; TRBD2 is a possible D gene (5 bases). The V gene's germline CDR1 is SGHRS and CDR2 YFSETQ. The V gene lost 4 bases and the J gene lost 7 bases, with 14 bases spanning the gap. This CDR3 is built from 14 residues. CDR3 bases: TGCGCCAGCAGCGCCGGGCACCGGGACGGGGAGCTGTTTTTT. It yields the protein CASSAGHRDGELFF.

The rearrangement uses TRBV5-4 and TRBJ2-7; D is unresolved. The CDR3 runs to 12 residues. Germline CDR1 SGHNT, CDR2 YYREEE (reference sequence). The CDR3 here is CVTSNRDYEQYF. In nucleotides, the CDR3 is TGTGTCACCAGCAACAGAGACTACGAGCAGTACTTC.

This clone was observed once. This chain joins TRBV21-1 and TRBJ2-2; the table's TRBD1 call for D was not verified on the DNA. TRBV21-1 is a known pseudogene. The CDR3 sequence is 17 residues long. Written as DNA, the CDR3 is TGTGCCAGCAGCAAAGAGGTCCGGACACCGAACACCGGGGAGCTGTTTTTT. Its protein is CASSKEVRTPNTGELFF.

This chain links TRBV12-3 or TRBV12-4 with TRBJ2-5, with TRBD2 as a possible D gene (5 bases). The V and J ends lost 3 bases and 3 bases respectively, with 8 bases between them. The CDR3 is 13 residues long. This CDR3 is CASSFVGEETQYF. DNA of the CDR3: TGTGCCAGCAGTTTCGTGGGAGAAGAGACCCAGTACTTC.

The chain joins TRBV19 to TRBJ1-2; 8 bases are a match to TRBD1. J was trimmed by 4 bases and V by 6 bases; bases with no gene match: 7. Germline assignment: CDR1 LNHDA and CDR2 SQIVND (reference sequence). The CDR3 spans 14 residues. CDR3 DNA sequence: TGTGCCAGTAGCACGGGACAGGCAGCCTATGGCTACACCTTC. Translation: CASSTGQAAYGYTF.

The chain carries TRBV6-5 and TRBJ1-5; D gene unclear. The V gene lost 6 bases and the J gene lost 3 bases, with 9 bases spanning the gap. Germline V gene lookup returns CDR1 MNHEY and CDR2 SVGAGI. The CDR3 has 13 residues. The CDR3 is CASSGVNNQPQHF. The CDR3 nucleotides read TGTGCCAGCAGCGGGGTTAACAATCAGCCCCAGCATTTT.

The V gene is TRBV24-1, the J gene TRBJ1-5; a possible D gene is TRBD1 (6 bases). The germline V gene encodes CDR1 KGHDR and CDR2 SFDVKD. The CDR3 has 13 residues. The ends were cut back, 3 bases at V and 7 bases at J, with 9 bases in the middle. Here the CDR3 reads CATSDQGWQPQHF. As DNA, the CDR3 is TGTGCCACCAGTGATCAGGGGTGGCAGCCCCAGCATTTT.

The chain's CDR3 is CASSTTMEETQYF. For the CDR3, the DNA is TGTGCCAGCTCAACGACAATGGAAGAGACCCAGTACTTC. J is TRBJ2-5 and V is TRBV18; no reliable D call. Germline V CDR1 and CDR2: KGHSH, LQKENI. The CDR3 sequence is 13 residues long. The V and J ends lost 5 bases and 3 bases respectively, with 10 bases between them.

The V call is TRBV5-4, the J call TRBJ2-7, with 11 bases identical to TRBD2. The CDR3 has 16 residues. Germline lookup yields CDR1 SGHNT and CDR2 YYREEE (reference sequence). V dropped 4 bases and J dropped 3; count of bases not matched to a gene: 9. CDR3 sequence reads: CASSLGGTSGSYEQYF. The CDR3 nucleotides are TGTGCCAGCAGCCTCGGAGGAACTAGCGGGAGCTACGAGCAGTACTTC.

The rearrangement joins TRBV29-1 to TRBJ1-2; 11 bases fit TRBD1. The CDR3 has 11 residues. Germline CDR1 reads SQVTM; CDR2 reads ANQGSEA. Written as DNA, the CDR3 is TGCAGGTGGGACAGGGGGGTTGGCTACACCTTC. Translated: CRWDRGVGYTF.

CDR3 bases: TGCAGCGTCCTTGGACAGGGTAAATACGAGCAGTACTTC. Its protein is CSVLGQGKYEQYF. The genes are TRBV29-1 and TRBJ2-7; 8 nucleotides align to TRBD1. This CDR3 has 13 residues. Per the germline V gene, CDR1 is SQVTM and CDR2 is ANQGSEA. V was clipped by 6 bases and J by 4 bases; unmatched bases: 8.

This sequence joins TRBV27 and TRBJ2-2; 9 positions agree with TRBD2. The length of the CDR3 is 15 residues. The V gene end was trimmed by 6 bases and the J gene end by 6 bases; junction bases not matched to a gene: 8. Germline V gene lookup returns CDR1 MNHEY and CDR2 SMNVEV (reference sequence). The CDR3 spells CASRELAGGAGELFF. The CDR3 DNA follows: TGTGCCAGCAGGGAATTGGCGGGAGGGGCCGGGGAGCTGTTTTTT.

The CDR3 region has the DNA TGTGCCAGTAGAGCCTCGGGGGGCAATCAGCCCCAGCATTTT. Translating gives CASRASGGNQPQHF. V gene TRBV19 combines with J gene TRBJ1-5; a weak D match, TRBD1 (5 bases). This CDR3 spans 14 amino acids. V was clipped by 6 bases and J by 2 bases, with 11 bases between them. The germline V gene has CDR1 LNHDA and CDR2 SQIVND (reference sequence).

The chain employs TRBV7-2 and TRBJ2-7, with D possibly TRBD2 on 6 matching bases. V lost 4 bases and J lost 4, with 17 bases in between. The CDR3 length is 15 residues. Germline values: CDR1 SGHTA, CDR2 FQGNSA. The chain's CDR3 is CASSSRSGPQYEQYF. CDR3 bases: TGTGCCAGCAGCTCCCGCAGCGGGCCCCAGTACGAGCAGTACTTC.

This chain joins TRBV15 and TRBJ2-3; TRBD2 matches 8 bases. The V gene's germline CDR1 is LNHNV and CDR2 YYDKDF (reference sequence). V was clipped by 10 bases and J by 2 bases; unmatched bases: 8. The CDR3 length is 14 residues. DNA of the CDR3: TGTGCCAGCGGGGGCGGGGGGAACACAGATACGCAGTATTTT. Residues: CASGGGGNTDTQYF.

The CDR3 sequence is CASSFGDTNTEAFF. The CDR3 nucleotides read TGTGCCAGCAGCTTTGGGGACACGAACACTGAAGCTTTCTTT. The chain employs TRBV5-5 and TRBJ1-1; the D gene is possibly TRBD1 (6 bases). The CDR3 spans 14 residues. Between the trimmed V and J ends, which lost 2 bases and 1 base, there was a span of 9 bases. The germline V gene has CDR1 SGHKS and CDR2 YYEKEE (reference sequence).

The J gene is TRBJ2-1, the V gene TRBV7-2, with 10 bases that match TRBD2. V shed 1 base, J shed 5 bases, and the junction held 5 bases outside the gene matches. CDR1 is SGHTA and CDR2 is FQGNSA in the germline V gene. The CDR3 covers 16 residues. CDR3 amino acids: CASSLGGLAYHNEQFF. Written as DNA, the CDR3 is TGTGCCAGCAGCTTAGGGGGACTAGCGTATCACAATGAGCAGTTCTTC.

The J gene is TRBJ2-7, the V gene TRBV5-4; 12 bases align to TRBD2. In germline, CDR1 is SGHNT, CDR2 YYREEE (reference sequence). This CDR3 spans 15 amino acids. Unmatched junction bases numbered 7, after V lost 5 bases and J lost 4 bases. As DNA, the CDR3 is TGTGCCAGCAGTCGCAGACTAGCGGGAGCTTACGAGCAGTACTTC. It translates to CASSRRLAGAYEQYF.

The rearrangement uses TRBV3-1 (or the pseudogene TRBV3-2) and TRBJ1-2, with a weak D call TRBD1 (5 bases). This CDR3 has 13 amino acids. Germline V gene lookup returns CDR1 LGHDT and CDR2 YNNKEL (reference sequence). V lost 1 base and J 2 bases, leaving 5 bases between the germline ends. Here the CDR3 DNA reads TGTGCCAGCAGCCAAGGACAGAACTATGGCTACACCTTC. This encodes CASSQGQNYGYTF.